The TCR beta chain under discussion was sequenced for a study of blood T cell repertoires in COVID-19 (dated by TCRdb to 2018 to 2021). General notes on the study: Samples from collaborators originated in the United States, Italy and Spain and spanned both the acute and convalescent phases of COVID-19. Samples came from the ongoing ImmuneRACE study (first 160 participants) plus 1,254 subjects from 6 global collaborators. The repertoires were made available in a free public database intended to serve as a resource for research on the immune response to SARS-CoV-2. The material from the prospective study consisted of cDNA or gDNA derived from T cells, B-cell-depleted T cells, or PBMCs. HLA class I and class II types, where available, came from metadata supplied by the sample provider rather than from assay-based typing. Subjects who had been exposed to COVID-19, were actively infected with it, or had recovered from it provided the deeply sampled blood TCRbeta repertoires that made up the dataset. Sample metadata almost always included a de-identified subject ID, COVID-19 status, age in years and sex.

TCRbeta CDR3 regions were amplified from genomic DNA by means of the immunoSEQ Assay, a bias-controlled multiplex PCR. Under the source paper's analysis protocol: The number of nucleated cells in each sample was estimated by amplification of reference gene primers within the assay. To quantify the absolute abundance of each unique TCRbeta CDR3 rearrangement, sequence reads were collapsed and filtered. For each sample, productive Simpson clonality was calculated as the square root of Simpson's diversity index over productive rearrangements. TCRdb mirrors the immuneACCESS table, restricted to in-frame sequences. Some clones are absent from its copies; in checked studies, under half trace to an unresolved V gene, and the reason for the others is unknown. V, J and clone size were drawn from that table, and D and trimming were deduced from the DNA. Across this sample there are about 190,000 clones, with about three quarters seen only once. The top ten hold 2.5% to 3.5% of the sample.

Here is what the overall study found, with its caveats: The quantity of clinical and demographic metadata differed by source and by participant and was supplied without curation.

Remarks on this clone: The specificity of this receptor is unknown. Per-base qualities were not stored, and no clone one base away is much larger.

Each collaborating institution followed its own protocols to collect whole blood in K2EDTA tubes. For TCRbeta analysis, collaborators shipped samples as frozen whole blood, isolated PBMCs, or DNA extracted from either of those sample types. Trimming removed 5 bases from V and 4 bases from J, leaving 15 bases between the germline ends. The cysteine opens and the phenylalanine closes a CDR3 of 15 amino acids. Just the 45-base CDR3 DNA is kept, in frame starting at base 1. From a lookup of the germline V gene, CDR1 and CDR2 are SGHTA and FQGTGA. This receptor chain uses TRBV7-3 and TRBJ2-1, and possibly TRBD1, on 6 matching bases. Material for sequencing was peripheral blood. This clonotype was obtained from an elderly woman with active or convalescent COVID-19. The CDR3 is CASSQGQGTYNEQFF. At the DNA level, the sequence is TGTGCCAGCAGCCAGGGGCAGGGGACGTACAATGAGCAGTTCTTC.